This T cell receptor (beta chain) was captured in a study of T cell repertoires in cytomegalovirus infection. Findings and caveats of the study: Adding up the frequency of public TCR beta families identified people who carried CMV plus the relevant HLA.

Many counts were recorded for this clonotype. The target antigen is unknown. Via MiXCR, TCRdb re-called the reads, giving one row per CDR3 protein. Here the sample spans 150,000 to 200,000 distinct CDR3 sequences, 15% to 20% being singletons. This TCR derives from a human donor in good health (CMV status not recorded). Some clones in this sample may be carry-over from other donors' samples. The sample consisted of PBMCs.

The CDR3: CASRPGLNTEAFF. CDR3 nucleotide sequence: TGTGCCAGCAGGCCGGGACTGAACACTGAAGCTTTCTTT. The rearrangement links TRBV6-1 to TRBJ1-1, with D possibly TRBD1 on 5 matching bases. The CDR3 is 13 residues long. Germline V lookup: CDR1 MNHNS, CDR2 SASEGT. V was pared by 6 bases and J by 0 bases, with 8 bases between.